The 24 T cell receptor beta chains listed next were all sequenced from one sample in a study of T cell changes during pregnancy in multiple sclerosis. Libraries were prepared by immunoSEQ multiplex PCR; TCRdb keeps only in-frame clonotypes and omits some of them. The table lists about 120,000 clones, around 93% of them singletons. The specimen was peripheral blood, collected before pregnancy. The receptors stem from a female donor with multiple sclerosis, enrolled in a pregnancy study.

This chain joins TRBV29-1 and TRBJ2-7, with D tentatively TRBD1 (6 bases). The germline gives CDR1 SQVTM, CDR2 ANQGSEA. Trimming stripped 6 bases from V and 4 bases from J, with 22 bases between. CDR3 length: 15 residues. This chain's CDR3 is CSVTRMDSEIYEQYF. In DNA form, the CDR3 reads TGCAGCGTCACTCGCATGGACAGCGAGATTTACGAGCAGTACTTC.

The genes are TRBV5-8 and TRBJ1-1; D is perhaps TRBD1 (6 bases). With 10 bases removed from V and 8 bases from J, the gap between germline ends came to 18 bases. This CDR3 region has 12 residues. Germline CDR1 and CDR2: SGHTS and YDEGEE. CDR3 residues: CASDGGGPEAFF. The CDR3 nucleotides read TGTGCCTCTGACGGGGGGGGCCCGGAAGCTTTCTTT.

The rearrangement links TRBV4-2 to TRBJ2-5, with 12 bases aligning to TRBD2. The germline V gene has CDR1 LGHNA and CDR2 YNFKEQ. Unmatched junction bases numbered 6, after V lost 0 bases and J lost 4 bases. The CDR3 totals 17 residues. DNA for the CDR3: TGTGCCAGCAGCCAAGATCCTAGCGGGAGGGCCGGAGAGACCCAGTACTTC. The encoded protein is CASSQDPSGRAGETQYF.

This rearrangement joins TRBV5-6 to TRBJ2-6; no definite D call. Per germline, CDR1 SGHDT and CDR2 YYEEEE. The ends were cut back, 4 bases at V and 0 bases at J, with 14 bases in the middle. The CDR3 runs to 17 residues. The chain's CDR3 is CASSPRLLSSGANVLTF. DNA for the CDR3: TGTGCCAGCAGCCCGAGATTACTAAGCTCTGGGGCCAACGTCCTGACTTTC.

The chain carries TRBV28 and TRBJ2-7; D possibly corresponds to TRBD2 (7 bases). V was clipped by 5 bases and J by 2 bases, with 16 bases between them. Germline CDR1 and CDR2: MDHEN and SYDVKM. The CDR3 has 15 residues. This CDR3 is CASSPLGGLTYEQYF. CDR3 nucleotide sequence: TGTGCCAGCAGTCCTCTCGGGGGGCTCACCTACGAGCAGTACTTC. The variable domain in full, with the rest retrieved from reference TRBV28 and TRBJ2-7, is DVKVTQSSRYLVKRTGEKVFLECVQDMDHENMFWYRQDPGLGLRLIYFSYDVKMKEKGDIPEGYSVSREKKERFSLILESASTNQTSMYLCASSPLGGLTYEQYFGPGTRLTVT.

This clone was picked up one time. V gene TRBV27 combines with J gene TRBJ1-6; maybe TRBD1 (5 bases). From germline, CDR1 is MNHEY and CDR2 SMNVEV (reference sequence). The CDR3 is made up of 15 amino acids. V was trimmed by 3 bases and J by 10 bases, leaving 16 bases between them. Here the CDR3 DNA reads TGTGCCAGCAGTTTTGAGACAGTTAAGGGATCACCCCTCCACTTT. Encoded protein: CASSFETVKGSPLHF.

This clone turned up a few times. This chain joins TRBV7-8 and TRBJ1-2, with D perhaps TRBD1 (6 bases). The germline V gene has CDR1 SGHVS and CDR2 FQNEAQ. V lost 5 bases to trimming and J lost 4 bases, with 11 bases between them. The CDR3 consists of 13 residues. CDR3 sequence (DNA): TGTGCCAGCAGCCCCGACAGGAGCTATGGCTACACCTTC. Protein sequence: CASSPDRSYGYTF.

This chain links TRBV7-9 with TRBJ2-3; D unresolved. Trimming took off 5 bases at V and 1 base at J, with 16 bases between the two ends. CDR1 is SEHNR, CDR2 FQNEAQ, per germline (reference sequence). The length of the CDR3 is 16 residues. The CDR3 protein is CASSPRESKRTDTQYF. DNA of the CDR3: TGTGCCAGCAGCCCGCGTGAGAGCAAGCGCACAGATACGCAGTATTTT.

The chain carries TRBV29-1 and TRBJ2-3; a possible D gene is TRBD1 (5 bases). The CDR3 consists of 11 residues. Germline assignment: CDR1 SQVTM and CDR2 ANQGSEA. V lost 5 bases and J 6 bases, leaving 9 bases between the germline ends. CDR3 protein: CSVPWGDTQYF. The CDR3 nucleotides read TGCAGCGTTCCATGGGGCGATACGCAGTATTTT.

The CDR3 DNA follows: TGCGCCAGCAGCTTTTGGCAGGGGAAGGCAGATACGCAGTATTTT. It specifies CASSFWQGKADTQYF. This chain uses TRBV5-1 with TRBJ2-3; D perhaps matches TRBD1 (6 bases). This CDR3 comprises 15 residues. Deletions cut 2 bases from V and 4 bases from J, with 14 bases between. Per germline, CDR1 SGHRS and CDR2 YFSETQ.

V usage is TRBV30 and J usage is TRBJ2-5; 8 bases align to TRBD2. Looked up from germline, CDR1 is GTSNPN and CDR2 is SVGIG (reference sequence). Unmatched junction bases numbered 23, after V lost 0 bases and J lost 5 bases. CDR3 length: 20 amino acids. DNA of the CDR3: TGTGCCTGGAGTGTACCTGGGACGCGATGGCGGGAGGACTGGGGGGAGACCCAGTACTTC. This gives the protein CAWSVPGTRWREDWGETQYF.

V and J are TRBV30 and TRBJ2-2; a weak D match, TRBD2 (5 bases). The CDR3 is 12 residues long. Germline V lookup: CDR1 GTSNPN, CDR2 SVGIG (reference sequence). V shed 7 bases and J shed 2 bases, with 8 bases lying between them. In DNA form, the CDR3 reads TGTGCCTCAGCGGCCAACACCGGGGAGCTGTTTTTT. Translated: CASAANTGELFF.

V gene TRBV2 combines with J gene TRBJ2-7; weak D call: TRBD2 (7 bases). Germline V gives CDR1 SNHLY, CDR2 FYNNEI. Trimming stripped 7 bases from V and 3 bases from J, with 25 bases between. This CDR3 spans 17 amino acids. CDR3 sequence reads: CASIFNPGEGAIYEQYF. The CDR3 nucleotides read TGTGCCAGCATTTTCAACCCAGGGGAGGGAGCTATCTACGAGCAGTACTTC.

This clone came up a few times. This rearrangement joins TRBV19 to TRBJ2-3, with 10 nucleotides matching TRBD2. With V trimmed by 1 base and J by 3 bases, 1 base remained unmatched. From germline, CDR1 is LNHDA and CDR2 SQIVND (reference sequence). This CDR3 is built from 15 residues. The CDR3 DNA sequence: TGTGCCAGTAGTATAGGAGCGGGGGGGACAGATACGCAGTATTTT. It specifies CASSIGAGGTDTQYF. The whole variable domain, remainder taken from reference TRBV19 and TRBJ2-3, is DGGITQSPKYLFRKEGQNVTLSCEQNLNHDAMYWYRQDPGQGLRLIYYSQIVNDFQKGDIAEGYSVSREKKESFPLTVTSAQKNPTAFYLCASSIGAGGTDTQYFGPGTRLTVL.

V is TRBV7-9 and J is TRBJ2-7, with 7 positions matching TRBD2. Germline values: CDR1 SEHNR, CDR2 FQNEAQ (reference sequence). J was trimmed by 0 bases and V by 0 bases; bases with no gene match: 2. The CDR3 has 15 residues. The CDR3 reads CASSLAGGSSYEQYF. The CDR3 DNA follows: TGTGCCAGCAGCTTAGCGGGCGGGAGCTCCTACGAGCAGTACTTC.

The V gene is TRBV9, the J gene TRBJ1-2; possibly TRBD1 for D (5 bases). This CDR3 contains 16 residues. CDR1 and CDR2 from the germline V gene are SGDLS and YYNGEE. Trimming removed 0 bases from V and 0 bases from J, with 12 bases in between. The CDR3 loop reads CASSVATDSPNYGYTF. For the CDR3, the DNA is TGTGCCAGCAGCGTAGCTACAGACAGCCCTAACTATGGCTACACCTTC.

The CDR3 spells CASSYATGVLYEQYF. The CDR3 DNA follows: TGTGCCAGCAGTTATGCGACAGGGGTGCTCTACGAGCAGTACTTC. The V and J genes are TRBV6-5 and TRBJ2-7, with TRBD1 matching 8 bases. Germline CDR1 MNHEY, CDR2 SVGAGI. With 3 bases clipped from V and 3 bases from J, the junction kept 7 bases outside the gene matches. The CDR3 has 15 residues.

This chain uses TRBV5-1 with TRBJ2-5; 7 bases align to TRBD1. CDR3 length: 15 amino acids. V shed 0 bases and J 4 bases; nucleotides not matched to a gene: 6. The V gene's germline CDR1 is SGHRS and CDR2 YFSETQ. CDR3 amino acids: CASSLEGATGETQYF. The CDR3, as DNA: TGCGCCAGCAGCTTGGAGGGGGCGACAGGAGAGACCCAGTACTTC.

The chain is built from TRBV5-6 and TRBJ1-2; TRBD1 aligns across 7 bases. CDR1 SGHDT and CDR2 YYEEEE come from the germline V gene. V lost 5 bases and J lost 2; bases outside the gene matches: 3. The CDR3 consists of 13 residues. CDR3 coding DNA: TGTGCCAGCAGGCCACAGGGGAACTATGGCTACACCTTC. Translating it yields CASRPQGNYGYTF. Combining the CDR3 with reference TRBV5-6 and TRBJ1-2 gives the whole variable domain DAGVTQSPTHLIKTRGQQVTLRCSPKSGHDTVSWYQQALGQGPQFIFQYYEEEERQRGNFPDRFSGHQFPNYSSELNVNALLLGDSALYLCASRPQGNYGYTFGSGTRLTVV.

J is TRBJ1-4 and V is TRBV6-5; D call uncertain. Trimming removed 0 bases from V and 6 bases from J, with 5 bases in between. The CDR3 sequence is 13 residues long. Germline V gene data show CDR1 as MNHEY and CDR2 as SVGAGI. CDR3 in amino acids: CASSYSADEKLFF. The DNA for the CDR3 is TGTGCCAGCAGTTACTCTGCGGATGAAAAACTGTTTTTT.

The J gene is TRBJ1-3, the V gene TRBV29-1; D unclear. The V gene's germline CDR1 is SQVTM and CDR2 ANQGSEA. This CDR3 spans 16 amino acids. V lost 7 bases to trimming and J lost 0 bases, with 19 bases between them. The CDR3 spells CSERHQPDSSGNTIYF. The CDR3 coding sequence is TGCAGCGAGAGACACCAACCTGATTCCTCTGGAAACACCATATATTTT.

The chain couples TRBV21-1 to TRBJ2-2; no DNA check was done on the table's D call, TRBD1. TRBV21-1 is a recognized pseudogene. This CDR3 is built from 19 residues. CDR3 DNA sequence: TGTGCCACCGCGAAGCTGAACAGGGGACAACGATGGGGCACCGGGGAGCTGTTTTTT. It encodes CATAKLNRGQRWGTGELFF.

DNA of the CDR3: TGTGCCAGCAGTTTGACAGGGGTGGGCCTCTACGAGCAGTACTTC. Translated, it gives CASSLTGVGLYEQYF. The chain links TRBV27 to TRBJ2-7; 8 bases match TRBD1. There are 15 residues in the CDR3. The junction had 7 bases not matched to a gene; V was cut back by 3 bases and J by 3 bases. The germline V gene has CDR1 MNHEY and CDR2 SMNVEV (reference sequence).

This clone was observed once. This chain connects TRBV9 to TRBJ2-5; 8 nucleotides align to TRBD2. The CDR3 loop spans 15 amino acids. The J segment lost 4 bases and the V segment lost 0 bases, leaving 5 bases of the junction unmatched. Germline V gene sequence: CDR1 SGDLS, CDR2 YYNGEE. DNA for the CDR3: TGTGCCAGCAGCGTAGCGAGCGGGAGAGGAGAGACCCAGTACTTC. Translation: CASSVASGRGETQYF.